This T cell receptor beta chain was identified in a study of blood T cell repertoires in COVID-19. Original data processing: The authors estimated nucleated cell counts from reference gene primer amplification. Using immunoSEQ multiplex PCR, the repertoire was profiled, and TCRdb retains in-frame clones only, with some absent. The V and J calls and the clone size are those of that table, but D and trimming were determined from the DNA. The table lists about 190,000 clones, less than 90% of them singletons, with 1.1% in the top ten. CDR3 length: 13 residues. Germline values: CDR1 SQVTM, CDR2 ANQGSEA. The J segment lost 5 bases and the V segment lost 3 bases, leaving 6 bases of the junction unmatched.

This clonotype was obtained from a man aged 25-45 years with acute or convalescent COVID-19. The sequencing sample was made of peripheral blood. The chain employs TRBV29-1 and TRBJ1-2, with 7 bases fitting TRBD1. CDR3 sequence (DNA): TGCAGCGTTGAGAAACAGGGGATTTATGGCTACACCTTC. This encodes CSVEKQGIYGYTF.